This passage covers 6 T cell receptor beta chains from one sample sequenced in a study of blood T cell repertoires in COVID-19. Libraries were prepared by immunoSEQ multiplex PCR; TCRdb keeps only in-frame clonotypes and omits some of them. The sample contains under 45,000 clones, under 90% of which appear only once. Sequencing input: peripheral blood. The receptors here all came from a human donor in a cohort sampled during active COVID-19.

V usage is TRBV27 and J usage is TRBJ1-1; maybe TRBD1 (5 bases). Trimming removed 8 bases at V and 6 bases at J, with 22 bases between. The CDR3 is made up of 15 amino acids. Looked up from germline, CDR1 is MNHEY and CDR2 is SMNVEV (reference sequence). This CDR3 reads CASRMVLTGHSEAFF. DNA of the CDR3: TGTGCCAGCCGTATGGTCTTAACAGGTCACTCTGAAGCTTTCTTT.

This clone was seen a few times. V usage is TRBV7-9 and J usage is TRBJ2-7, with D possibly matching TRBD1 (5 bases). V was clipped by 3 bases and J by 0 bases, with 9 bases between them. The CDR3 contains 14 residues. Germline loops: CDR1 SEHNR, CDR2 FQNEAQ (reference sequence). The CDR3 loop is CASSLDISSYEQYF. The CDR3 coding sequence is TGTGCCAGCAGCTTGGACATCAGCTCCTACGAGCAGTACTTC.

This clone was counted a single time. The V call is TRBV5-6, the J call TRBJ2-3, with 12 bases matching TRBD2. V shed 0 bases, J shed 2 bases, and the junction held 1 base outside the gene matches. Germline V lookup: CDR1 SGHDT, CDR2 YYEEEE. The CDR3 consists of 16 residues. The CDR3 DNA reads as TGTGCCAGCAGCTTGGGACTAGCGGGGGACACAGATACGCAGTATTTT. As protein: CASSLGLAGDTDTQYF.

The J gene is TRBJ1-2, the V gene TRBV19, with D hard to call. This CDR3 has 14 residues. V lost 4 bases and J 2 bases, leaving 11 bases between the germline ends. Germline CDR1 LNHDA, CDR2 SQIVND (reference sequence). The CDR3 sequence: CASSTGTFNYGYTF. CDR3 coding DNA: TGTGCCAGTAGTACAGGAACTTTCAACTATGGCTACACCTTC.

This clone was detected once. This chain uses TRBV12-3 or TRBV12-4 with TRBJ1-2, with a tentative D call TRBD1 (6 bases). V was cut by 1 base and J by 7 bases, with 10 bases left in between. This CDR3 has 13 amino acids. The CDR3 bases are TGTGCCAGCAGTTTAGAGACAGGAGGTGGCTACACCTTC. Its translation is CASSLETGGGYTF.

The chain employs TRBV5-4 and TRBJ1-2; the D is unclear. This CDR3 has 16 residues. Trimming shortened V by 4 bases and J by 0 bases, and 16 bases separated the two germline ends. Looked up from germline, CDR1 is SGHNT and CDR2 is YYREEE (reference sequence). CDR3 nucleotide sequence: TGTGCCAGCAGCCACTACGGCCTGAATTCTAACTATGGCTACACCTTC. It is translated as CASSHYGLNSNYGYTF.